This T cell receptor beta chain derives from a study of blood T cell repertoires in COVID-19. Study-wide context: Sample material is recorded as cDNA or gDNA derived from T cells, B-cell-depleted T cells, or PBMCs.

Patients of the Seattle cohort, enrolled during active infection, were followed longitudinally. The CDR3 sequence is 13 residues long. Deletions cut 10 bases from V and 0 bases from J, with 9 bases between. Assay: immunoSEQ multiplex PCR; the TCRdb copy retains only in-frame clones and omits some. The table records over 200,000 clones, approximately 90% of them present only once. This receptor was identified in a man between 25 and 39 years old with COVID-19, enrolled during active disease. The genes are TRBV12-3 or TRBV12-4 and TRBJ2-2; maybe TRBD1 (6 bases). Specimen: peripheral blood. CDR3 amino acids: CAIRTANTGELFF. The CDR3 nucleotides read TGTGCCATCAGGACAGCGAACACCGGGGAGCTGTTTTTT.